The clone carrying this T cell receptor (beta chain) was seen more than once but under ten times. A junction end diverges from the germline sequence, so it may reflect a read error. This CDR3 comprises 13 residues. Germline-derived CDR1 and CDR2 are SGHRS and YFSETQ. The sample comes from a study of metastatic and nonmetastatic thyroid tumors. TCRdb recomputed clones from the PCR reads via MiXCR. The data hold roughly 40,000 clones, with over 15% observed a single time. No treatment of any kind had been given to any patient before thyroid surgery. The receptor was isolated from a female donor with papillary thyroid cancer or a benign thyroid nodule (not recorded which). Some clones in this sample may be carry-over from other donors' samples. The sequencing input was tumor tissue. The chain is built from TRBV5-1 and TRBJ1-4, with unresolved D. CDR3 DNA sequence: TGCGCCAGCGGTCGGTGTACAAATGAAGAACTGTTTTTT. Translated, it gives CASGRCTNEELFF.